This T cell receptor (beta chain) originates from a study of blood T cell repertoires in COVID-19. Background on the study: Samples taken during acute and convalescent COVID-19 were collected in the United States, Italy and Spain. T cells, B-cell-depleted T cells, or PBMCs provided the cDNA or gDNA that served as material.

Authors' analysis steps: Amplifying reference gene primers gave estimates of nucleated cell counts. Generated by immunoSEQ multiplex PCR, the TCRdb table keeps only in-frame clones and is missing some. D and trimming were read from the DNA, whereas the V and J calls and clone size are those reported in that table. The data hold more than 75,000 clones, with just over 85% observed a single time. Germline-derived CDR1 and CDR2 are SGHTA and FQGTGA. The V end lost 2 bases, the J end lost 4 bases, and 9 bases lay between the germline ends. The CDR3 length is 14 residues. This clonotype was obtained from a woman of 80 years or more with acute or convalescent COVID-19. The specimen sequenced was peripheral blood. The rearrangement links TRBV7-3 to TRBJ2-1, with a tentative D call TRBD2 (5 bases). The CDR3 region is CASSLGQRYNEQFF. The CDR3 nucleotides read TGTGCCAGCAGCTTAGGGCAGCGGTACAATGAGCAGTTCTTC.